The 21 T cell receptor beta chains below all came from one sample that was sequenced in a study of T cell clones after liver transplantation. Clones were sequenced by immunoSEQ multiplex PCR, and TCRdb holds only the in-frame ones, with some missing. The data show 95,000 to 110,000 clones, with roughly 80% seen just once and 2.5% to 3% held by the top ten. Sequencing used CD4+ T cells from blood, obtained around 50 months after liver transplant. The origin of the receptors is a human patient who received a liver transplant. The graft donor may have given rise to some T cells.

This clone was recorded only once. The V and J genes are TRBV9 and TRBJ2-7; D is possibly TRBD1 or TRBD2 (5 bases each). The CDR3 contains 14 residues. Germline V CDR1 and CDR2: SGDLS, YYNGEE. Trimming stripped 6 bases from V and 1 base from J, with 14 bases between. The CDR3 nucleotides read TGTGCCAGCAAGAGAGGGGACGGTTCCTACGAGCAGTACTTC. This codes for CASKRGDGSYEQYF.

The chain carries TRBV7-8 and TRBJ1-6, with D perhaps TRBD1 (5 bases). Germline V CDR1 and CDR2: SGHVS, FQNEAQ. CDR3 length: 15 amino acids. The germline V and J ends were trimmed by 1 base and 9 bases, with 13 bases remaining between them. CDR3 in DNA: TGTGCCAGCAGCTTAGTACAGGTTTTGAGTTCACCCCTCCACTTT. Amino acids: CASSLVQVLSSPLHF. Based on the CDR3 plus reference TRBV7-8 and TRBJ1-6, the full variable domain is GAGVSQSPRYKVAKRGQDVALRCDPISGHVSLFWYQQALGQGPEFLTYFQNEAQLDKSGLPSDRFFAERPEGSVSTLKIQRTQQEDSAVYLCASSLVQVLSSPLHFGNGTRLTVT.

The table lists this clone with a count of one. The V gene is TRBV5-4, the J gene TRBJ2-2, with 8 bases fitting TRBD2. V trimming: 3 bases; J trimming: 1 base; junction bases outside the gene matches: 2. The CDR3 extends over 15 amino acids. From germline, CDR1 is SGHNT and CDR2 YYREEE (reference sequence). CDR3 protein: CASSSRGGNTGELFF. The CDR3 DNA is TGTGCCAGCAGCTCTCGGGGGGGGAACACCGGGGAGCTGTTTTTT. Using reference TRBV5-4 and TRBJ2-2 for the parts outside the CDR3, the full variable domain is ETGVTQSPTHLIKTRGQQVTLRCSSQSGHNTVSWYQQALGQGPQFIFQYYREEENGRGNFPPRFSGLQFPNYSSELNVNALELDDSALYLCASSSRGGNTGELFFGEGSRLTVL.

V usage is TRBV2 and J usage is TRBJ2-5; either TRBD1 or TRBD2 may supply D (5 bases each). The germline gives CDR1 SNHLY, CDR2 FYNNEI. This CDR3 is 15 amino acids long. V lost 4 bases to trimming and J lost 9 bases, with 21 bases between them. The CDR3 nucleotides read TGTGCCAGCAGTGGGGTAGACGGGAATTCGGGACCCCAGTACTTC. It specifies CASSGVDGNSGPQYF.

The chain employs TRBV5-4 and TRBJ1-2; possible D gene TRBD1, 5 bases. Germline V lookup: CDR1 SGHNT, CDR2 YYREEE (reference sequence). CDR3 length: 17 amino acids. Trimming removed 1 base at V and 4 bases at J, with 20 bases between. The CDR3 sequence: CASSLRSGGGPSYGYTF. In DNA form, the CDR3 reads TGTGCCAGCAGCTTGAGGTCAGGTGGGGGACCGAGCTATGGCTACACCTTC.

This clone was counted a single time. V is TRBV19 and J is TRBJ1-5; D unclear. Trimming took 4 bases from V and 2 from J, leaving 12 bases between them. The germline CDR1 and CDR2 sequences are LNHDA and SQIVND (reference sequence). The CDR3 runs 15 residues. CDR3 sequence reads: CASSRGLVGNQPQHF. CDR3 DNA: TGTGCCAGTAGTAGGGGTTTGGTTGGCAATCAGCCCCAGCATTTT.

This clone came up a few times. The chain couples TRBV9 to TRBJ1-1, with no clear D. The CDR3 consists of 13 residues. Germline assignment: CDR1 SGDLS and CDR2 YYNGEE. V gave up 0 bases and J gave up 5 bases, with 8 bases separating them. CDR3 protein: CASSVEEGTEAFF. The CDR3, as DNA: TGTGCCAGCAGCGTAGAGGAGGGTACTGAAGCTTTCTTT.

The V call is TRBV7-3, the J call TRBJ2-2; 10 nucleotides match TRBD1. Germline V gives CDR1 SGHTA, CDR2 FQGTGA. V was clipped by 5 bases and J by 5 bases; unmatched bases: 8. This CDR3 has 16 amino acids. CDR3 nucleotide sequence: TGTGCCAGCAGCACGCCGGGACAGGGGTCGACCGGGGAGCTGTTTTTT. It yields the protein CASSTPGQGSTGELFF.

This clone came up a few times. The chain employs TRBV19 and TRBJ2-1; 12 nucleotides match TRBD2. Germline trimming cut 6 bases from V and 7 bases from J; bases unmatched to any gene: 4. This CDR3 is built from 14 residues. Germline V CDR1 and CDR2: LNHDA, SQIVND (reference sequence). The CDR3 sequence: CASRTSGSQNEQFF. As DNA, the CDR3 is TGTGCCAGTAGGACTAGCGGGAGTCAAAATGAGCAGTTCTTC.

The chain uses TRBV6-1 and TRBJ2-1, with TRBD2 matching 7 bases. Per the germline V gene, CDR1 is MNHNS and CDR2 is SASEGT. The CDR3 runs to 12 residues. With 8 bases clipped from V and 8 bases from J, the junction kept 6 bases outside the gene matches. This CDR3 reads CASGGGRDEQFF. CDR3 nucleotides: TGTGCCAGCGGCGGGGGTCGGGATGAGCAGTTCTTC.

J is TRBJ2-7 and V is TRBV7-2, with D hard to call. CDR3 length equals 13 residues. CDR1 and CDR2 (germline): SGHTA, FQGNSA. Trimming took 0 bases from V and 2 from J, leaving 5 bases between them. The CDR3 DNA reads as TGTGCCAGCAGCTTAGCACCGACCTACGAGCAGTACTTC. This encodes CASSLAPTYEQYF.

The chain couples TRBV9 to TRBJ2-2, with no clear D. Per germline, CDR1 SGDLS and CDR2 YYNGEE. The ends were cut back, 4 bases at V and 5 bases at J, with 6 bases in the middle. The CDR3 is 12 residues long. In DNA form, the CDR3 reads TGTGCCAGCAGCTTATTGACCGGGGAGCTGTTTTTT. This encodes CASSLLTGELFF. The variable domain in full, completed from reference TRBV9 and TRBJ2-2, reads DSGVTQTPKHLITATGQRVTLRCSPRSGDLSVYWYQQSLDQGLQFLIQYYNGEERAKGNILERFSAQQFPDLHSELNLSSLELGDSALYFCASSLLTGELFFGEGSRLTVL.

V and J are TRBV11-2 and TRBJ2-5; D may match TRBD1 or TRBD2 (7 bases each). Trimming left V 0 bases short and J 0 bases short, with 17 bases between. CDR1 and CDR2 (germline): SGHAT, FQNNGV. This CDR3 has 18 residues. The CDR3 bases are TGTGCCAGCAGCTTAGATCAGGGGGGGACTACGTACCAAGAGACCCAGTACTTC. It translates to CASSLDQGGTTYQETQYF. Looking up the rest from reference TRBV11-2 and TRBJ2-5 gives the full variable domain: EAGVAQSPRYKIIEKRQSVAFWCNPISGHATLYWYQQILGQGPKLLIQFQNNGVVDDSQLPKDRFSAERLKGVDSTLKIQPAKLEDSAVYLCASSLDQGGTTYQETQYFGPGTRLLVL.

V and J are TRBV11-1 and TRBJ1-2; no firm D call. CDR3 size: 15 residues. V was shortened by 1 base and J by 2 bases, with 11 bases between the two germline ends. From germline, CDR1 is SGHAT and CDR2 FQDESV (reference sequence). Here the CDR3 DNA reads TGTGCCAGCAGCTTAGTTCCTGACACCAACTATGGCTACACCTTC. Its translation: CASSLVPDTNYGYTF.

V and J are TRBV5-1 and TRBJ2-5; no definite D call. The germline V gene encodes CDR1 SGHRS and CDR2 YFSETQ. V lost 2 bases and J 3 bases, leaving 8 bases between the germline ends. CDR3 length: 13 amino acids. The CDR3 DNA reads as TGCGCCAGCAGCTTACGCGATAAAGAGACCCAGTACTTC. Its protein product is CASSLRDKETQYF.

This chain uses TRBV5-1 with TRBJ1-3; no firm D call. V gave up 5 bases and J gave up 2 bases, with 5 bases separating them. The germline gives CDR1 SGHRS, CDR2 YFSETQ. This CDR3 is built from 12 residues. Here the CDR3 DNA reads TGCGCCAGCAGTCTTCCTGGAAACACCATATATTTT. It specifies CASSLPGNTIYF.

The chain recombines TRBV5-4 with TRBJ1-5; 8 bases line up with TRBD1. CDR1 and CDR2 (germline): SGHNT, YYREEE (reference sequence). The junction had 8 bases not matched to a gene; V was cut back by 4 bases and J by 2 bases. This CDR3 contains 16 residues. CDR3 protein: CASSHTGQGGNQPQHF. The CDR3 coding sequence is TGTGCCAGCAGCCATACTGGACAGGGTGGCAATCAGCCCCAGCATTTT.

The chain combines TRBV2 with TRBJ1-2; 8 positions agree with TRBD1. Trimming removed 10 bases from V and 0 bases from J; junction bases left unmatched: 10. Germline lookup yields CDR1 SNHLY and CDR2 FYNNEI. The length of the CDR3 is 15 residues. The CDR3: CAISDRTGTNYGYTF. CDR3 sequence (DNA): TGTGCCATCTCCGATCGGACAGGGACTAACTATGGCTACACCTTC.

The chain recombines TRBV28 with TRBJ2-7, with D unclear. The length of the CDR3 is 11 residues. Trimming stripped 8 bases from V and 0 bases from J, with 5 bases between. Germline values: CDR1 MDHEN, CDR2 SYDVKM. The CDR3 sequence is CASAGSYEQYF. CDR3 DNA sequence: TGTGCCAGCGCAGGCTCCTACGAGCAGTACTTC. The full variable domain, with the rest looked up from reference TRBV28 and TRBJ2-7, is DVKVTQSSRYLVKRTGEKVFLECVQDMDHENMFWYRQDPGLGLRLIYFSYDVKMKEKGDIPEGYSVSREKKERFSLILESASTNQTSMYLCASAGSYEQYFGPGTRLTVT.

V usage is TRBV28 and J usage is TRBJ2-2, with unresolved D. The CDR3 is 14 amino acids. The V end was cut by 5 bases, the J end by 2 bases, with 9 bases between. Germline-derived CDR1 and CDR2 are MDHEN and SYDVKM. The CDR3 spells CASSPQINTGELFF. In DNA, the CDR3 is TGTGCCAGCAGTCCCCAGATCAACACCGGGGAGCTGTTTTTT.

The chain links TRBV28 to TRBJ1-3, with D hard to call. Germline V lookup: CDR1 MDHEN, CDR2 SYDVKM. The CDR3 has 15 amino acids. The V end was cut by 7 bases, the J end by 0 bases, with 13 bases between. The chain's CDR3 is CASKGPIRSGNTIYF. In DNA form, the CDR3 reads TGTGCCAGCAAAGGGCCGATCCGCTCTGGAAACACCATATATTTT.